This is a list of T cell receptor beta chains from one sample in a study of PD-L1 blockade in urothelial cancer. Libraries were prepared by immunoSEQ multiplex PCR; TCRdb keeps only in-frame clonotypes and omits some of them. The sample includes tens of thousands of clones, roughly 90% of them seen just once. The starting material was PBMCs, obtained around atezolizumab (anti-PD-L1) treatment. These receptors were taken from a man between 65 and 79 years old with urothelial cancer. Each CDR3 is given with its conserved first and last residue. The D gene is left open where the match is weak. Clone size is not always given. Where it is, it says once, few, many or a class for expanded clones.

TRBV4-2	-	TRBD2	TRBJ2-1	TGTGCCAGCAGCCAGACTAGCGGGGGGAGCAATGAGCAGTTCTTC	CASSQTSGGSNEQFF
TRBV9	-	-	TRBJ2-3	TGTGCCGGCAGCGTATCAGGGAGGCGGACAGATACGCAGTATTTT	CAGSVSGRRTDTQYF
TRBV28	-	-	TRBJ1-4	TGTGCCAGCAGTTTGGGGGCCGTTGCAACTAATGAAAAACTGTTTTTT	CASSLGAVATNEKLFF
TRBV7-6	-	-	TRBJ2-7	TGTGCCAGCAGCTCGAGACCCCAGGGCGAGCAGTACTTC	CASSSRPQGEQYF
TRBV5-1	-	TRBD2	TRBJ2-3	TGCGCCAGCAGCTTGGTGCTAGCGGCTAGCACAGATACGCAGTATTTT	CASSLVLAASTDTQYF
TRBV18	-	TRBD2	TRBJ2-4	TGTGCCAGCTCACCGTTCTTAGCGGGAGGGCCGGGGCTCCCTTCAGCCAAAAACATTCAGTACTTC	CASSPFLAGGPGLPSAKNIQYF
TRBV7-2	-	TRBD2	TRBJ2-1	TGTGCCAGCAGCTTAGCGGGAGGGAACTACAATGAGCAGTTCTTC	CASSLAGGNYNEQFF
TRBV11-2	-	TRBD2	TRBJ2-1	TGTGCCAGCAGCTTTGGCGGGAGCTCCTACAATGAGCAGTTCTTC	CASSFGGSSYNEQFF
TRBV7-9	-	-	TRBJ2-7	TGTGCCAGCAGCTTAGCGGGTAGCGCAGCCTACGAGCAGTACTTC	CASSLAGSAAYEQYF
TRBV6-5	-	TRBD2	TRBJ2-1	TGTGCCACCCGGGACTATCCGATGCAGTTCTTC	CATRDYPMQFF
TRBV5-4	-	-	TRBJ2-3	TGTGCCAGCAGCTTGGGCTCAGGGAACGCAGATACGCAGTATTTT	CASSLGSGNADTQYF
TRBV6-4	few	TRBD2	TRBJ2-3	TGTGCCAGCAGTGACTCCGGCGGGAGCGTGGATACGCAGTATTTT	CASSDSGGSVDTQYF
TRBV7-9	-	-	TRBJ1-4	TGTGCCAGCAGCTTCGGGGGTGCTAATGAAAAACTGTTTTTT	CASSFGGANEKLFF
TRBV11-2	-	-	TRBJ1-1	TGTGCCAGCAGCTTAGTTGGGGGCTTCGAAGCTTTCTTT	CASSLVGGFEAFF
TRBV4-1	-	TRBD2	TRBJ2-5	TGCGCCAGCAGCCAAGACGCCCCTAGCGGCCTGTGGGAGACCCAGTACTTC	CASSQDAPSGLWETQYF
TRBV12-2	-	-	TRBJ2-3	TGTGCAAGTCGCTTAGCGCAGGGACTACGAAGCACAGATACGCAGTATTTT	CASRLAQGLRSTDTQYF
TRBV2	-	TRBD1	TRBJ1-5	TGTGCCAGCAGGCCGGGACAGGGGGCGAGTGGCAATCAGCCCCAGCATTTT	CASRPGQGASGNQPQHF
TRBV20-1	-	-	TRBJ2-4	TGCAGTGCCCGGACATTGAACATTCAGTACTTC	CSARTLNIQYF
TRBV7-6	-	-	TRBJ2-2	TGTGCCAGCAGCTTAGGAAGCGGGCTCAGTGGCACCGGGGAGCTGTTTTTT	CASSLGSGLSGTGELFF
TRBV28	once	TRBD1	TRBJ1-2	TGTGCCAGCAGTTTACTGGGACAGGCCACTGGCTACACCTTC	CASSLLGQATGYTF
TRBV2	-	-	TRBJ1-5	TGTGCCAGCAGTGCCAGGGGTCTCAGCAATCAGCCCCAGCATTTT	CASSARGLSNQPQHF
TRBV10-2	-	TRBD1	TRBJ1-1	TGCGCCAGCAGTCATGACAGGGGGCGAGACACTGAAGCTTTCTTT	CASSHDRGRDTEAFF